These T cell receptor beta chains were read from a single sample in a study of cytomegalovirus exposure and HLA in healthy donors. Generated by immunoSEQ multiplex PCR, the TCRdb table keeps only in-frame clones and is missing some. The sample consists of some 63,000 clones, more than 70% of them appearing once. The sample consisted of PBMCs. The receptors derive from a woman aged 18-29 years in good health and CMV-seronegative. Both conserved end residues are part of each CDR3. D genes are given only for firm matches. Clone size is stated in some rows and not others, as once, few, many or a class when expanded.

abundance,d_gene,j_gene,v_gene,CDR3nt,CDR3aa
few,.,TRBJ2-1,TRBV25-1,TGTGCCAGCTCTTCCCCGGGGAGAGGACCTTACAATGAGCAGTTCTTC,CASSSPGRGPYNEQFF
once,.,TRBJ1-6,TRBV7-9,TGTGCCAGCAGCTTGGACAGTAAAAATTCACCCCTCCACTTT,CASSLDSKNSPLHF
.,TRBD1,TRBJ2-2,TRBV30,TGTGCCGGGAGGCGGACAGGGCTGACCGGGGAGCTGTTTTTT,CAGRRTGLTGELFF
.,TRBD2,TRBJ2-1,TRBV2,TGTGCCAGCACCTACACAATTAGGGGTAGCGGGGTCTTC,CASTYTIRGSGVF
.,TRBD1,TRBJ2-1,TRBV19,TGTGCCAGTGGTACACAGGGGGCCTTTGAGCAGTTCTTC,CASGTQGAFEQFF
.,.,TRBJ2-1,TRBV5-6,TGTGCCAGCAGCTCCTTACTCGGTTTGTTCTACAATGAGCAGTTCTTC,CASSSLLGLFYNEQFF
.,TRBD1,TRBJ1-6,TRBV6-5,TGTGCCAGCAGTTACTCGAGCGGGACAGGGAATTCACCCCTCCACTTT,CASSYSSGTGNSPLHF
once,.,TRBJ2-2,TRBV4-1,TGCGCCAGCAGCCTCCTCCTTACATCGACTCCGAACACCGGGGAGCTGTTTTTT,CASSLLLTSTPNTGELFF
.,TRBD2,TRBJ2-5,TRBV2,TGTGCCAGCAGTGTCAGACTAGCGGGGGGGCCTGGGGAGACCCAGTACTTC,CASSVRLAGGPGETQYF
.,TRBD1,TRBJ1-6,TRBV13,TGTGCCAGCAGCTTGACCGGGACAGGGGAATCACCCCTCCACTTT,CASSLTGTGESPLHF
few,TRBD1,TRBJ2-7,TRBV5-1,TGCGCCAGCAGCTTGAGCGGACAGGGTACCCACGAGCAGTACTTC,CASSLSGQGTHEQYF
.,TRBD1,TRBJ1-1,TRBV5-4,TGTGCCAGCAGCTTCACAGGGGGGACGGAATCTGAAGCTTTCTTT,CASSFTGGTESEAFF
.,.,TRBJ2-2,TRBV5-6,TGTGCCAGCAGCACGTACAGGGCTACGGCCGGGGAGCTGTTTTTT,CASSTYRATAGELFF
.,TRBD1,TRBJ2-7,TRBV18,TGTGCCAGCTCACCGGACAGGTCCCACGAGCAGTACTTC,CASSPDRSHEQYF
once,TRBD2,TRBJ2-7,TRBV5-1,TGCGCCAGCAGCCCCCGGGGGGTCAACTACGAGCAGTACTTC,CASSPRGVNYEQYF
.,TRBD2,TRBJ2-5,TRBV5-5,TGTGCCAGCAGCTTGGCCATCAATCCGGGACTAGCGGAAGAGACCCAGTACTTC,CASSLAINPGLAEETQYF
.,TRBD1,TRBJ2-5,TRBV10-3,TGTGCCATCAGAGGGACAGGGCAGGAGACCCAGTACTTC,CAIRGTGQETQYF
.,TRBD1,TRBJ2-3,TRBV2,TGTGCCAGCAGCGATGACAGGGGCACAGATACGCAGTATTTT,CASSDDRGTDTQYF
once,TRBD1,TRBJ2-3,TRBV29-1,TGCAGCGTTGAAATTGGGGACAGGGTATCAGATACGCAGTATTTT,CSVEIGDRVSDTQYF
.,TRBD2,TRBJ2-7,TRBV5-5,TGTGCCAGCAGCGCTGGACTAGCGGGGGCCTTCTACGAGCAGTACTTC,CASSAGLAGAFYEQYF
.,.,TRBJ2-5,TRBV30,TGTGCCTGGAGTAGGCCAGGCCAAGAGACCCAGTACTTC,CAWSRPGQETQYF
few,TRBD1,TRBJ2-1,TRBV5-1,TGCGCCAGCAGCTCGACAGGGGTTCTCAATGAGCAGTTCTTC,CASSSTGVLNEQFF
few,.,TRBJ1-4,TRBV2,TGTGCCAGCAGTGAGGAGGTTAGCAAACTGTTTTTT,CASSEEVSKLFF
.,TRBD1,TRBJ1-2,TRBV28,TGTGCCAGCAGTTCTCTAACTGACAGGGTGAACTATGGCTACACCTTC,CASSSLTDRVNYGYTF
.,TRBD1,TRBJ2-5,TRBV5-1,TGCGCCAGCAGCTTGGCAGGGGGCTGGCAAGAGACCCAGTACTTC,CASSLAGGWQETQYF
.,TRBD2,TRBJ2-1,TRBV28,TGTGCCAGCAGTTCACCCACTAGCGGGAGTCGGAATGAGCAGTTCTTC,CASSSPTSGSRNEQFF
.,TRBD2,TRBJ2-7,TRBV28,TGTGCCAGCGTACTGGGGGGGGGCTACGAGCAGTACTTC,CASVLGGGYEQYF
.,.,TRBJ2-1,TRBV7-7,TGTGCCAGCAGCCGAGACTCGAGCTCCTACAATGAGCAGTTCTTC,CASSRDSSSYNEQFF
.,TRBD1,TRBJ2-2,TRBV25-1,TGTGCCAGCAGGGGACAGGACACCGGGGAGCTGTTTTTT,CASRGQDTGELFF
.,TRBD1,TRBJ2-1,TRBV19,TGTGCCAGTACTCCAGGGGGACAGGGGTACAATGAGCAGTTCTTC,CASTPGGQGYNEQFF
.,.,TRBJ2-2,TRBV27,TGTGCCAGCAGTAAGAACAGGGTAACCGGGGAGCTGTTTTTT,CASSKNRVTGELFF
.,.,TRBJ2-7,TRBV28,TGTGCCAGCAGTTTGGGGCGGGGGCCGTCCTACGAGCAGTACTTC,CASSLGRGPSYEQYF
.,TRBD1,TRBJ2-1,TRBV28,TGTGCCAGCAGTTTATTCCAGGGGGCGGACAATGAGCAGTTCTTC,CASSLFQGADNEQFF
.,.,TRBJ2-7,TRBV28,TGTGCCAGCAGGCAGGGCAGGAGCTCCTACGAGCAGTACTTC,CASRQGRSSYEQYF
.,.,TRBJ2-1,TRBV7-9,TGTGCCAGCAGCTCCCTTCTTAATGAGCAGTTCTTC,CASSSLLNEQFF
.,.,TRBJ2-3,TRBV4-1,TGCGCCAGCAGCAGAGACAGCACTAGCACAGATACGCAGTATTTT,CASSRDSTSTDTQYF
.,.,TRBJ1-1,TRBV5-1,TGCGCCAGCAGCTCCACAGTGAACACTGAAGCTTTCTTT,CASSSTVNTEAFF
.,.,TRBJ2-2,TRBV7-9,TGTGCCAGCAGCCCTGGGGGGTCCGGGGAGCTGTTTTTT,CASSPGGSGELFF
.,TRBD1,TRBJ1-5,TRBV4-1,TGCGCCAGCAGCAGGACAGGGCTCAATCAGCCCCAGCATTTT,CASSRTGLNQPQHF
.,.,TRBJ1-1,TRBV20-1,TGCAGTGAGTGGAGGGCCACTGAAGCTTTCTTT,CSEWRATEAFF
.,.,TRBJ2-3,TRBV7-2,TGTGCCAGCAGCTTAGCCGCAGGGGATACGCAGTATTTT,CASSLAAGDTQYF
once,.,TRBJ1-4,TRBV7-2,TGTGCCAGCAGCTTAGGTTTGTCAGGGCTAGAAAAACTGTTTTTT,CASSLGLSGLEKLFF
.,.,TRBJ1-1,TRBV9,TGTGCCAGCAGCGAGGCAGGGAACCAGGGGCCTGAAGCTTTCTTT,CASSEAGNQGPEAFF
.,TRBD1,TRBJ2-7,TRBV5-1,TGCGCCAGCAGCTTGGAGACAGGGTTTGGGTACGAGCAGTACTTC,CASSLETGFGYEQYF
.,.,TRBJ2-6,TRBV5-1,TGCGCCAGCAGCGACGGGGGAGGCTCTGGGGCCAACGTCCTGACTTTC,CASSDGGGSGANVLTF
.,.,TRBJ2-5,TRBV7-6,TGTGCCAGCAGCTTGGCTGGCCCTTTTTTAAGGGGGTACCAAGAGACCCAGTACTTC,CASSLAGPFLRGYQETQYF
.,TRBD2,TRBJ2-1,TRBV7-9,TGTGCCAGCAAGATAGCGGGGGTAAACAATGAGCAGTTCTTC,CASKIAGVNNEQFF
.,.,TRBJ1-1,TRBV6-5,TGTGCCAGCAGTTCTAACTTTGGTGAAGCTTTCTTT,CASSSNFGEAFF
.,.,TRBJ2-5,TRBV5-1,TGCGCCAGCCGTAACACGCAAGAGATCGGAAGGGGGGAGACCCAGTACTTC,CASRNTQEIGRGETQYF
once,.,TRBJ1-2,TRBV29-1,TGCAGCGTTGGGGTAGCAGCAGATGGCTACACCTTC,CSVGVAADGYTF
once,.,TRBJ2-7,TRBV29-1,TGCAGCGTTGAAGTCGGGGCCTACGAGCAGTACTTC,CSVEVGAYEQYF
.,.,TRBJ2-7,TRBV27,TGTGCCAGCAGTTTTGGTAGCGGCACCTACGAGCAGTACTTC,CASSFGSGTYEQYF
once,.,TRBJ1-1,TRBV6-1,TGTGCCGGTTCTCGTACAGGGCTAACTGAAGCTTTCTTT,CAGSRTGLTEAFF
.,.,TRBJ1-1,TRBV2,TGTGCCAGCAGTGCGGACGGGGACATGAACACTGAAGCTTTCTTT,CASSADGDMNTEAFF